This is a list of T cell receptor beta chains from one sample in a study of beta chain features in type 1 diabetes. The table came from immunoSEQ multiplex PCR; TCRdb's copy has only in-frame clones and leaves some out. Among more than 250,000 clones listed, 20% were seen once. The sample was naive CD4+ T cells from blood. These receptors were collected from a woman aged 40 to 50 with type 1 diabetes. Both conserved end residues are part of each CDR3. A D gene is named only where the DNA matches it firmly.

.	TRBV30	CAWSVGRVYNEQFF
TRBD2	TRBV7-9	CASSQSWTSGLAKNIQYF
.	TRBV4-1	CASSQARADTDTQYF
TRBD2	TRBV18	CASSPLTSGSSYNEQFF
TRBD2	TRBV4-3	CASSQDLAGEYNEQFF
TRBD1	TRBV11-2	CASRKQGNYGYTF
TRBD1	TRBV30	CAWGGQTNQPQHF
.	TRBV2	CASIGVTGSGKAFF
.	TRBV6-5	CASIPPGHGAEPHF
.	TRBV18	CASSPTWGDQPQHF
.	TRBV30	CAWTGSGPETQYF
.	TRBV7-2	CASSPSSYEQYF
TRBD1	TRBV5-4	CASSLPGQGFNEQFF
.	TRBV1	CTSSQDLRDNEQFF
.	TRBV30	CAWSVTGGDQPQHF
TRBD2	TRBV5-1	CASSSGTSGYNEQFF
TRBD1	TRBV16	CASSRTGVYEKLFF
TRBD2	TRBV30	CAWMVKRKLARHEQYF
TRBD1	TRBV5-1	CASSPGQSVETQYF
TRBD1	TRBV27	CASSPPGQGFLPSGANVLTF
.	TRBV6-5	CASGSGKAYNEQFF
.	TRBV18	CASSPLAETYGYTF
.	TRBV28	CASSLAGLANYGYTF
.	TRBV7-9	CASSSAGQETQYF
.	TRBV28	CASSPHGREPQHF
TRBD1	TRBV19	CASSPTGRNQPQHF
.	TRBV4-2	CASSQEHSSGLYEQYF
.	TRBV27	CASSLGGGRNQPQHF
.	TRBV30	CVLAVAGAHEQYF
.	TRBV27	CASSLGGGLETQYF
TRBD2	TRBV28	CASREPSGSYEQYF
TRBD1	TRBV28	CASSTGGRSYEQYF
.	TRBV2	CASSGGSYNEQFF
TRBD2	TRBV29-1	CSVGLAGVNIQYF
.	TRBV10-3	CAIRAGTASYEQYF
.	TRBV7-9	CASSRQATDTQYF
TRBD2	TRBV18	CASSPLQLATQETQYF
.	TRBV7-2	CASSSGEGLTLYF
.	TRBV29-1	CSVEATVEAFF
TRBD2	TRBV29-1	CSVAGTSGYYEQYF
.	TRBV4-3	CASSSWTPRTEQFF
.	TRBV7-2	CASSPGPHDRGGYEQYF
TRBD1	TRBV29-1	CSVGQGANTDTQYF
TRBD1	TRBV5-4	CASSLPTGTTEAFF
TRBD1	TRBV19	CATRDSQETQYF
.	TRBV6-6	CASSRGANTEAFF
.	TRBV29-1	CSVIHRVNTEAFF